The next 16 T cell receptor beta chains were all read from a single sample in a study of cytomegalovirus exposure and HLA in healthy donors. Libraries were prepared by immunoSEQ multiplex PCR; TCRdb keeps only in-frame clonotypes and omits some of them. The repertoire includes about 280,000 clones, approximately 86% of them detected once, and about 1% sits in the top ten. Material for sequencing was PBMCs. These receptors were obtained from a woman younger than 35 in good health and CMV-seronegative.

The chain is built from TRBV10-3 and TRBJ2-7, with 7 bases identical to TRBD1. The germline gives CDR1 ENHRY, CDR2 SYGVKD. V shed 10 bases, J shed 4 bases, and the junction held 7 bases outside the gene matches. The CDR3 is made up of 12 amino acids. CDR3 in amino acids: CASGQEDYEQYF. DNA of the CDR3: TGTGCCAGTGGACAGGAAGATTACGAGCAGTACTTC.

The chain employs TRBV4-3 and TRBJ1-2; possible D gene TRBD1, 6 bases. Germline CDR1 and CDR2: LGHNA and YSLEER. Trimming stripped 1 base from V and 8 bases from J, with 20 bases between. The CDR3 sequence is 16 residues long. CDR3 loop: CASSQGVSSGAGGYTF. The DNA for the CDR3 is TGCGCCAGCAGCCAAGGGGTCAGTTCAGGGGCAGGCGGCTACACCTTC.

This clone was seen a single time. This chain joins TRBV9 and TRBJ2-1; 12 nucleotides match TRBD2. CDR1 and CDR2 (germline): SGDLS, YYNGEE. Trimming removed 0 bases from V and 1 base from J; junction bases left unmatched: 8. The CDR3 has 19 residues. Here the CDR3 reads CASSVAASGGGRSYNEQFF. The CDR3 DNA follows: TGTGCCAGCAGCGTAGCGGCTAGCGGGGGGGGTAGGTCCTACAATGAGCAGTTCTTC.

The table lists this clone with a count of one. The rearrangement uses TRBV23-1 and TRBJ1-1; D perhaps matches TRBD1 (5 bases). TRBV23-1 has ORF status, its function being uncertain. The CDR3 runs 14 residues. With 8 bases removed from V and 6 bases from J, the gap between germline ends came to 19 bases. The CDR3 region has the DNA TGCGCCAGCCCAATTGTACGGAGGGGCCCTGAAGCTTTCTTT. Protein sequence: CASPIVRRGPEAFF.

The rearrangement links TRBV4-1 to TRBJ1-2; D uncertain. This CDR3 is 14 amino acids long. V was clipped by 2 bases and J by 5 bases, with 12 bases between them. Germline lookup yields CDR1 MGHRA and CDR2 YSYEKL. The CDR3 here is CASSQLTKKYGYTF. In DNA form, the CDR3 reads TGCGCCAGCAGCCAACTTACAAAGAAGTATGGCTACACCTTC.

Only one count was recorded for this clone. V and J are TRBV5-6 and TRBJ2-5; TRBD1 matches 11 bases. CDR1 is SGHDT and CDR2 is YYEEEE in the germline V gene. This CDR3 has 15 amino acids. V dropped 2 bases and J dropped 1; count of bases not matched to a gene: 1. The CDR3 spells CASSFGTGGQETQYF. CDR3 in DNA: TGTGCCAGCAGCTTTGGGACAGGGGGCCAAGAGACCCAGTACTTC.

This sequence joins TRBV9 and TRBJ2-3, with D tentatively TRBD2 (6 bases). Trimming removed 4 bases at V and 0 bases at J, with 15 bases between. Per the germline V gene, CDR1 is SGDLS and CDR2 is YYNGEE. The CDR3 contains 16 residues. This CDR3 reads CASSQIPEGSTDTQYF. The CDR3 nucleotides read TGTGCCAGCAGCCAAATCCCGGAGGGTAGCACAGATACGCAGTATTTT.

This clone was found once. This sequence joins TRBV5-1 and TRBJ1-1; TRBD1 agrees at 7 bases. Germline trimming cut 3 bases from V and 4 bases from J; bases unmatched to any gene: 9. The germline V gene encodes CDR1 SGHRS and CDR2 YFSETQ. CDR3 length: 15 amino acids. This chain's CDR3 is CASSWTKGAFTEAFF. The DNA for the CDR3 is TGCGCCAGCAGCTGGACAAAGGGGGCTTTCACTGAAGCTTTCTTT.

V and J are TRBV19 and TRBJ2-5; unclear D gene. The CDR3 extends over 14 amino acids. Germline CDR1 reads LNHDA; CDR2 reads SQIVND (reference sequence). V was clipped by 3 bases and J by 0 bases, with 8 bases between them. The CDR3 DNA sequence: TGTGCCAGTAGTATCGTCCAGGACCAAGAGACCCAGTACTTC. It codes for CASSIVQDQETQYF. The full variable domain, rest sourced from reference TRBV19 and TRBJ2-5, is DGGITQSPKYLFRKEGQNVTLSCEQNLNHDAMYWYRQDPGQGLRLIYYSQIVNDFQKGDIAEGYSVSREKKESFPLTVTSAQKNPTAFYLCASSIVQDQETQYFGPGTRLLVL.

The rearrangement uses TRBV5-1 and TRBJ1-6, with 8 bases that match TRBD1. The CDR3 totals 18 residues. The trim removed 2 bases at V and 0 bases at J, leaving 7 bases unmatched. CDR1 SGHRS and CDR2 YFSETQ come from the germline V gene. CDR3 in DNA: TGCGCCAGCAGCTTTTTCCGGACAGGGCACTCCTATAATTCACCCCTCCACTTT. It is translated as CASSFFRTGHSYNSPLHF. The full variable domain, its missing parts supplied by reference TRBV5-1 and TRBJ1-6, is KAGVTQTPRYLIKTRGQQVTLSCSPISGHRSVSWYQQTPGQGLQFLFEYFSETQRNKGNFPGRFSGRQFSNSRSEMNVSTLELGDSALYLCASSFFRTGHSYNSPLHFGNGTRLTVT.

This rearrangement joins TRBV5-1 to TRBJ2-7, with D perhaps matching TRBD1 (6 bases). Trimming shortened V by 2 bases and J by 2 bases, and 11 bases separated the two germline ends. The CDR3 sequence is 14 residues long. Germline lookup yields CDR1 SGHRS and CDR2 YFSETQ. Here the CDR3 DNA reads TGCGCCAGCAGCTTTTGGACAGACCCCTACGAGCAGTACTTC. Amino acids: CASSFWTDPYEQYF.

This clone was seen more than once but under ten times. The chain combines TRBV6-4 with TRBJ2-3, with TRBD1 identical over 11 bases. Losses at the gene ends were 5 bases for V and 2 bases for J; bases not matched to a gene: 3. The V gene's germline CDR1 is MRHNA and CDR2 SNTAGT. The CDR3 runs to 15 residues. The chain's CDR3 is CASSPGQGDTDTQYF. The CDR3 DNA sequence: TGTGCCAGCAGTCCGGGACAGGGGGACACAGATACGCAGTATTTT.

V usage is TRBV4-1 and J usage is TRBJ2-1; D is undetermined. CDR1 and CDR2 (germline): MGHRA, YSYEKL. V was shortened by 0 bases and J by 3 bases, with 18 bases between the two germline ends. The CDR3 runs to 18 residues. The CDR3 loop is CASSQDLQKRFRYNEQFF. The CDR3 region has the DNA TGCGCCAGCAGCCAAGACCTCCAGAAGCGCTTTCGCTACAATGAGCAGTTCTTC.

J is TRBJ2-5 and V is TRBV11-3; D may be TRBD1 (6 bases). V was cut by 6 bases and J by 3 bases, with 20 bases left in between. Germline V lookup: CDR1 SGHNT, CDR2 YENEEA. The CDR3 covers 16 residues. CDR3 DNA sequence: TGTGCCAGCAGGTCGGACAGAGGGGTTGGGGAAGAGACCCAGTACTTC. This sequence encodes CASRSDRGVGEETQYF. The full variable domain, with the rest looked up from reference TRBV11-3 and TRBJ2-5, is EAGVVQSPRYKIIEKKQPVAFWCNPISGHNTLYWYLQNLGQGPELLIRYENEEAVDDSQLPKDRFSAERLKGVDSTLKIQPAELGDSAVYLCASRSDRGVGEETQYFGPGTRLLVL.

The gene calls are TRBV11-2 and TRBJ2-7, with 7 bases lining up with TRBD2. The CDR3 has 15 amino acids. Trimming at V came to 7 bases and at J to 3 bases, leaving 12 bases not matched to a gene. Germline assignment: CDR1 SGHAT and CDR2 FQNNGV. The CDR3 nucleotides are TGTGCCAGCATCCCCATGGGGGGGGAGAGCTACGAGCAGTACTTC. It is translated as CASIPMGGESYEQYF.

The chain recombines TRBV28 with TRBJ1-2; the match to TRBD1 covers 10 bases. Germline CDR1 and CDR2: MDHEN and SYDVKM. The CDR3 covers 16 residues. Losses at the gene ends were 4 bases for V and 7 bases for J; bases not matched to a gene: 12. The CDR3 nucleotides are TGTGCCAGCAGTTCCCCCGCCGGGACAGGGGATCCTGGCTACACCTTC. Amino acid sequence: CASSSPAGTGDPGYTF.